These 10 T cell receptor beta chains were all obtained from the same sample, sequenced in a study of patients and donors after allogeneic stem cell transplantation. From the RT-PCR reads, TCRdb called clonotypes with MiXCR, one entry per CDR3 protein. The table shows roughly 880,000 distinct CDR3 sequences, with over 15% occurring only once. The sequenced sample was blood, either unsorted or a sorted T cell fraction (not recorded which). The receptors were gathered from a human donor who was either an allogeneic HSCT recipient or a stem cell or donor lymphocyte infusion donor (not recorded which). It is not recorded whose cells these are; they may come from a transplant donor.

This clonotype showed up just a few times. The chain employs TRBV15 and TRBJ2-5; a weak D match, TRBD2 (5 bases). With 8 bases removed from V and 2 bases from J, the gap between germline ends came to 9 bases. The CDR3 sequence is 12 residues long. Germline V CDR1 and CDR2: LNHNV, YYDKDF (reference sequence). The CDR3 sequence: CATSRGQETQYF. CDR3 in DNA: TGTGCCACCTCCCGCGGGCAAGAGACCCAGTACTTC.

This clonotype was detected only a few times. The chain has TRBV7-9 and TRBJ1-2; D remains ambiguous. V was trimmed by 1 base and J by 6 bases, leaving 15 bases between them. Per the germline V gene, CDR1 is SEHNR and CDR2 is FQNEAQ (reference sequence). This CDR3 has 15 residues. DNA for the CDR3: TGTGCCAGCAGCTTAGGGTTCCAGCAGCTGAATGGCTACACCTTC. Translated: CASSLGFQQLNGYTF.

This clonotype was found a few times. This chain joins TRBV12-3 or TRBV12-4 and TRBJ2-3, with D unresolved. V was cut by 3 bases and J by 6 bases, with 16 bases left in between. The CDR3 sequence is 15 residues long. CDR3 sequence reads: CASSFQLPAMDTQYF. CDR3 DNA sequence: TGTGCCAGCAGTTTCCAACTCCCCGCGATGGATACGCAGTATTTT.

The V and J genes are TRBV6-1 and TRBJ2-7, with no clear D. Trimming cost V 2 bases and J 4 bases, with 9 bases left between them. Germline CDR1 is MNHNS and CDR2 is SASEGT. The CDR3 has 13 residues. The CDR3 bases are TGTGCCAGCAGTGAACGGAGTCGTTACGAGCAGTACTTC. Its translation is CASSERSRYEQYF.

The V call is TRBV6-2 or TRBV6-3, the J call TRBJ2-7; the D is unclear. The CDR3 extends over 14 amino acids. CDR1 MNHEY and CDR2 SVGEGT come from the germline V gene. V lost 0 bases to trimming and J lost 6 bases, with 12 bases between them. The CDR3 DNA reads TGTGCCAGCAGTTACTCATCCTGGGGTGGCGAGCAGTACTTC. Residues: CASSYSSWGGEQYF.

V is TRBV10-3 and J is TRBJ2-5; a possible D gene is TRBD2 (6 bases). With 3 bases removed from V and 5 bases from J, the gap between germline ends came to 10 bases. The CDR3 has 13 residues. Per germline, CDR1 ENHRY and CDR2 SYGVKD. Here the CDR3 reads CAISDPRGETQYF. CDR3 bases: TGTGCCATCAGTGATCCCCGGGGGGAGACCCAGTACTTC.

The chain is built from TRBV12-3 or TRBV12-4 and TRBJ2-6; 8 bases agree with TRBD2. V lost 7 bases to trimming and J lost 1 base; unmatched junction nucleotides: 9. The CDR3 consists of 17 residues. The CDR3 protein is CASTVAGGSSGANVLTF. CDR3 coding DNA: TGTGCCAGCACCGTGGCGGGGGGATCTTCTGGGGCCAACGTCCTGACTTTC.

The chain has TRBV13 and TRBJ2-5; 8 bases are shared with TRBD1. V lost 5 bases to trimming and J lost 2 bases; unmatched junction nucleotides: 7. CDR3 length: 15 residues. Germline CDR1 and CDR2: PRHDT and FYEKMQ (reference sequence). CDR3 protein: CASSPKDRVQETQYF. The CDR3 DNA follows: TGTGCCAGCAGCCCGAAGGACAGGGTGCAAGAGACCCAGTACTTC.

V usage is TRBV5-6 and J usage is TRBJ1-2, with D possibly TRBD1 on 5 matching bases. The CDR3 totals 13 residues. Germline loops: CDR1 SGHDT, CDR2 YYEEEE. V lost 4 bases, J lost 8 bases, and 15 bases lay in between. Here the CDR3 reads CASSRGRPSGYTF. CDR3 bases: TGTGCCAGCAGCCGGGGACGACCGTCGGGCTACACCTTC.

Turning to this clonotype: At one of its ends the junction is not consistent with the germline gene, which may arise from a read error. The chain joins TRBV5-1 to TRBJ1-6, with a weak D call TRBD1 (6 bases). CDR1 is SGHRS and CDR2 is YFSETQ in the germline V gene. CDR3 size: 13 residues. In DNA, the CDR3 is TGCGCCTCCGGCACAGGGAATAATTCACCCCTCCGCTTT. Its translation is CASGTGNNSPLRF.